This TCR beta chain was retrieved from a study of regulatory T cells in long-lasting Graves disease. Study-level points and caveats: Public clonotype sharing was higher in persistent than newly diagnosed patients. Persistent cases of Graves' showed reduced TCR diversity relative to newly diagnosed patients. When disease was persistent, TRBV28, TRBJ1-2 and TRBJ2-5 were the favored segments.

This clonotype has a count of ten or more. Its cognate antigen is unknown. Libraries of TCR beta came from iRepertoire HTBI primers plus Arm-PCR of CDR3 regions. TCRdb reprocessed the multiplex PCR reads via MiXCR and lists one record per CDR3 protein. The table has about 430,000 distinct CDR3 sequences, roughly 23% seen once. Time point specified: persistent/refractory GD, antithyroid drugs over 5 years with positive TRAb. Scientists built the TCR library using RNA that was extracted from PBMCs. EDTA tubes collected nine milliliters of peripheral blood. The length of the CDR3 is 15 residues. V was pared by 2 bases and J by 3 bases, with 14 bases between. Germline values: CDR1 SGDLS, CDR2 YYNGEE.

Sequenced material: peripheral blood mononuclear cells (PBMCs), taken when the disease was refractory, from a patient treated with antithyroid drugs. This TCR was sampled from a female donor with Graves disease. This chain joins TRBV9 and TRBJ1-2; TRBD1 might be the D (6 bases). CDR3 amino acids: CASSVQGRVDYGYTF. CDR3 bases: TGTGCCAGCAGCGTCCAGGGGCGGGTCGACTATGGCTACACCTTC.